Listed here are 29 T cell receptor beta chains from one sample, sequenced in a study of CD8+ T cells in alopecia areata. RNA was extracted and reverse transcribed into cDNA as the sequencing template. Profiled with immunoSEQ multiplex PCR; TCRdb holds only in-frame clones, not every one. The data show over 120,000 clones, 45% to 60% seen once. The sample's treatment: oral pan-JAK inhibitor, 5-10 mg twice daily. The sequencing used CD8+ T cells sorted from blood, collected at week 4, from a patient treated with tofacitinib. These TCRs come from a human donor with alopecia areata.

The gene calls are TRBV13 and TRBJ2-7; TRBD1 matches at 10 bases. J was trimmed by 3 bases and V by 3 bases; bases with no gene match: 2. The CDR3 contains 14 residues. Germline V gene sequence: CDR1 PRHDT, CDR2 FYEKMQ (reference sequence). CDR3 coding DNA: TGTGCCAGCAGCTTCCGGGACAGGGGCTACGAGCAGTACTTC. It specifies CASSFRDRGYEQYF.

This rearrangement joins TRBV5-4 to TRBJ2-2; D ambiguous. This CDR3 region has 12 residues. Germline CDR1 is SGHNT and CDR2 is YYREEE (reference sequence). V shed 3 bases and J shed 5 bases, with 5 bases lying between them. CDR3 loop: CASSSPTGELFF. CDR3 DNA sequence: TGTGCCAGCAGCTCACCAACCGGGGAGCTGTTTTTT.

The rearrangement links TRBV5-4 to TRBJ2-7, with 11 bases aligning to TRBD1. The tail of the sequence fits TRBJ2-5 better, so the J call may be wrong. Germline-derived CDR1 and CDR2 are SGHNT and YYREEE (reference sequence). CDR3 length equals 16 residues. The CDR3 nucleotides are TGTGCCAGCAGCGCCCGGGACAGGGGGAACCGTGAGACCCAGTACTTC. This codes for CASSARDRGNRETQYF.

This clone was found a few times. CDR3 in amino acids: CSVGGLLAGSTDTQYF. The CDR3 DNA follows: TGCAGCGTTGGAGGCCTACTAGCGGGCAGCACAGATACGCAGTATTTT. V and J are TRBV29-1 and TRBJ2-3; 9 nucleotides agree with TRBD2. This CDR3 is 16 amino acids long. Germline trimming cut 4 bases from V and 0 bases from J; bases unmatched to any gene: 8. Per the germline V gene, CDR1 is SQVTM and CDR2 is ANQGSEA.

The chain uses TRBV5-1 and TRBJ2-7; 8 positions agree with TRBD1. Germline loops: CDR1 SGHRS, CDR2 YFSETQ. This CDR3 spans 15 amino acids. Losses at the gene ends were 1 base for V and 4 bases for J; bases not matched to a gene: 7. The CDR3 nucleotides are TGCGCCAGCAGCTTGTCAGGGGGCGCGGGTTACGAGCAGTACTTC. This translates into CASSLSGGAGYEQYF. Together with reference TRBV5-1 and TRBJ2-7, the CDR3 gives the full variable domain: KAGVTQTPRYLIKTRGQQVTLSCSPISGHRSVSWYQQTPGQGLQFLFEYFSETQRNKGNFPGRFSGRQFSNSRSEMNVSTLELGDSALYLCASSLSGGAGYEQYFGPGTRLTVT.

This clone has just one count. The chain combines TRBV7-3 with TRBJ1-6; 7 bases line up with TRBD1. The CDR3 has 17 amino acids. Germline-derived CDR1 and CDR2 are SGHTA and FQGTGA. V shed 1 base, J shed 5 bases, and the junction held 8 bases outside the gene matches. The CDR3 is CASSLILDRDHNSPLHF. The CDR3, as DNA: TGTGCCAGCAGCTTAATTCTCGACAGGGACCATAATTCACCCCTCCACTTT.

The chain carries TRBV18 and TRBJ2-5; the D gene is possibly TRBD1 (6 bases). Germline-derived CDR1 and CDR2 are KGHSH and LQKENI. The CDR3 extends over 16 amino acids. The V end was cut by 2 bases, the J end by 3 bases, with 16 bases between. The CDR3 reads CASSPGVRTVKETQYF. DNA for the CDR3: TGTGCCAGCTCACCAGGTGTCCGGACAGTGAAAGAGACCCAGTACTTC.

The rearrangement links TRBV7-9 to TRBJ2-7; D not resolved. Trimming pared 3 bases from V and 7 bases from J, leaving 7 bases between. There are 11 residues in the CDR3. CDR1 is SEHNR, CDR2 FQNEAQ, per germline (reference sequence). The CDR3: CASSLAGEQYF. CDR3 DNA: TGTGCCAGCAGCTTGGCCGGGGAGCAGTACTTC.

This chain joins TRBV6-5 and TRBJ2-2, with D unclear. CDR3 size: 12 residues. Trimming left V 5 bases short and J 6 bases short, with 7 bases between. CDR1 is MNHEY and CDR2 is SVGAGI in the germline V gene. This CDR3 reads CASSPAPGELFF. The CDR3 DNA reads as TGTGCCAGCAGTCCTGCCCCCGGGGAGCTGTTTTTT.

This clone was seen a handful of times. The rearrangement links TRBV2 to TRBJ2-7, with 7 nucleotides matching TRBD1. The CDR3 has 10 residues. With 10 bases clipped from V and 6 bases from J, the junction kept 3 bases outside the gene matches. In germline, CDR1 is SNHLY, CDR2 FYNNEI. CDR3 residues: CATSGGEQYF. The CDR3 coding sequence is TGTGCCACATCAGGGGGCGAGCAGTACTTC.

This clone was counted a few times. The rearrangement links TRBV29-1 to TRBJ1-1, with TRBD1 as a possible D gene (6 bases). Trimming stripped 3 bases from V and 11 bases from J, with 22 bases between. The CDR3 consists of 14 residues. From germline, CDR1 is SQVTM and CDR2 ANQGSEA. The CDR3 loop is CSVDGDINSVNAFF. The CDR3 bases are TGCAGCGTTGACGGGGACATAAATTCTGTGAATGCTTTCTTT.

The rearrangement uses TRBV7-9 and TRBJ2-7, with D possibly matching TRBD1 (6 bases). Trimming pared 5 bases from V and 5 bases from J, leaving 16 bases between. The CDR3 is 14 residues long. Per germline, CDR1 SEHNR and CDR2 FQNEAQ (reference sequence). For the CDR3, the DNA is TGTGCCAGCAGCGACCGTAAACAGGGCGACGAGCAGTACTTC. It yields the protein CASSDRKQGDEQYF.

The chain couples TRBV25-1 to TRBJ1-6; possibly TRBD1 for D (5 bases). Deletions cut 5 bases from V and 10 bases from J, with 15 bases between. The CDR3 extends over 14 amino acids. Germline V lookup: CDR1 MGHDK, CDR2 SYGVNS. CDR3 bases: TGTGCCAGCAGTATGAGAGGGGAAGGCTCACCCCTCCACTTT. It is translated as CASSMRGEGSPLHF.

The chain joins TRBV2 to TRBJ2-5; no clear D. CDR3 length: 12 residues. Trimming cost V 4 bases and J 3 bases, with 6 bases left between them. Germline lookup yields CDR1 SNHLY and CDR2 FYNNEI. CDR3 sequence: CASSGQEETQYF. CDR3 sequence (DNA): TGTGCCAGCAGTGGCCAGGAAGAGACCCAGTACTTC. The entire variable domain, with the rest obtained from reference TRBV2 and TRBJ2-5, is as follows: EPEVTQTPSHQVTQMGQEVILRCVPISNHLYFYWYRQILGQKVEFLVSFYNNEISEKSEIFDDQFSVERPDGSNFTLKIRSTKLEDSAMYFCASSGQEETQYFGPGTRLLVL.

This clone was seen only a few times. The chain's CDR3 is CASLGGQETQYF. In DNA form, the CDR3 reads TGTGCCTCGCTTGGGGGGCAAGAGACCCAGTACTTC. The chain employs TRBV30 and TRBJ2-5; tentatively, D is TRBD2 (6 bases). This CDR3 has 12 residues. Trimming took 7 bases from V and 2 from J, leaving 11 bases between them. Germline CDR1 reads GTSNPN; CDR2 reads SVGIG (reference sequence).

The chain is built from TRBV5-6 and TRBJ2-7; D perhaps matches TRBD2 (5 bases). The CDR3 runs to 16 residues. V was cut by 5 bases and J by 7 bases, with 25 bases left in between. Germline V gene lookup returns CDR1 SGHDT and CDR2 YYEEEE. In DNA, the CDR3 is TGTGCCAGCAGTTTAGAACTGCCGGGCCCCTCGGGGGAGCAGTACTTC. It specifies CASSLELPGPSGEQYF.

This clone appeared a few times. This chain connects TRBV4-3 to TRBJ2-1; D is perhaps TRBD1 (5 bases). Germline values: CDR1 LGHNA, CDR2 YSLEER. The CDR3 is made up of 14 amino acids. V was shortened by 6 bases and J by 0 bases, with 9 bases between the two germline ends. The CDR3 DNA reads as TGCGCCAGCAGACAGGATAGCTCCTACAATGAGCAGTTCTTC. Amino acids: CASRQDSSYNEQFF.

The rearrangement links TRBV4-1 to TRBJ2-1; perhaps TRBD2 as D (6 bases). The ends were cut back, 4 bases at V and 8 bases at J, with 6 bases in the middle. The CDR3 has 11 amino acids. The germline gives CDR1 MGHRA, CDR2 YSYEKL. CDR3 in DNA: TGCGCCAGCAGCCCGGGGGATGAGCAGTTCTTC. It encodes CASSPGDEQFF.

This clone appeared many times. V and J are TRBV6-4 and TRBJ2-2, with D possibly TRBD2 on 6 matching bases. Germline V gene data show CDR1 as MRHNA and CDR2 as SNTAGT. Trimming took 4 bases from V and 4 from J, leaving 10 bases between them. This CDR3 has 14 residues. Here the CDR3 reads CASSGGDSTGELFF. CDR3 nucleotides: TGTGCCAGCAGTGGCGGGGACTCCACCGGGGAGCTGTTTTTT.

The V gene is TRBV27, the J gene TRBJ2-7; TRBD1 aligns across 11 bases. The V gene end was trimmed by 5 bases and the J gene end by 0 bases; junction bases not matched to a gene: 6. CDR1 and CDR2 (germline): MNHEY, SMNVEV (reference sequence). CDR3 length: 16 residues. CDR3 sequence (DNA): TGTGCCAGCAGTACCCCCGGGACAGGGGGCTCCTACGAGCAGTACTTC. This sequence encodes CASSTPGTGGSYEQYF.

The chain combines TRBV11-2 with TRBJ1-5; D is uncertain. The CDR3 is 15 amino acids. With 7 bases removed from V and 0 bases from J, the gap between germline ends came to 13 bases. Looked up from germline, CDR1 is SGHAT and CDR2 is FQNNGV. The CDR3 DNA reads as TGTGCCAGCACCCCCGGCCCGTATAGCAATCAGCCCCAGCATTTT. This sequence encodes CASTPGPYSNQPQHF.

This clone was counted at least ten times. The V gene is TRBV6-6, the J gene TRBJ2-3; D is unresolved. The V gene lost 4 bases and the J gene lost 0 bases, with 11 bases spanning the gap. The CDR3 is made up of 15 amino acids. Germline V gene lookup returns CDR1 MNHNY and CDR2 SVGAGI (reference sequence). The CDR3, as DNA: TGTGCCAGCAGTTTTGTGGCAGCTAGCACAGATACGCAGTATTTT. This translates into CASSFVAASTDTQYF.

The V and J genes are TRBV27 and TRBJ1-1, with D possibly TRBD1 on 5 matching bases. Germline V gives CDR1 MNHEY, CDR2 SMNVEV (reference sequence). Trimming took off 2 bases at V and 0 bases at J, with 7 bases between the two ends. The CDR3 spans 14 residues. CDR3 nucleotides: TGTGCCAGCAGTTTAGCAGGGATGAACACTGAAGCTTTCTTT. Translation: CASSLAGMNTEAFF.

There are a few counts of this clone. V usage is TRBV29-1 and J usage is TRBJ2-7, with 7 nucleotides matching TRBD1. This CDR3 is 14 amino acids long. Trimming removed 6 bases from V and 2 bases from J; junction bases left unmatched: 10. The germline V gene encodes CDR1 SQVTM and CDR2 ANQGSEA. In DNA, the CDR3 is TGCAGCGTGGCGCCGGGACAGTCCCCCTACGAGCAGTACTTC. Protein sequence: CSVAPGQSPYEQYF.

This clone was counted between two and nine times. This chain uses TRBV29-1 with TRBJ2-7; 9 bases are shared with TRBD2. Germline-derived CDR1 and CDR2 are SQVTM and ANQGSEA. Trimming removed 5 bases from V and 0 bases from J; junction bases left unmatched: 2. The CDR3 has 13 residues. This chain's CDR3 is CSVWTSDSYEQYF. The CDR3 DNA reads TGCAGCGTTTGGACTAGCGACTCCTACGAGCAGTACTTC.

The chain carries TRBV7-9 and TRBJ2-7; no reliable D call. The CDR3 has 14 residues. Germline lookup yields CDR1 SEHNR and CDR2 FQNEAQ (reference sequence). Trimming removed 3 bases from V and 0 bases from J, with 9 bases in between. For the CDR3, the DNA is TGTGCCAGCAGCTTGCGCGGTATCTCCTACGAGCAGTACTTC. Translation: CASSLRGISYEQYF.

This clone was seen more than once but under ten times. The chain recombines TRBV5-1 with TRBJ2-7; D is unclear. The CDR3 sequence is 13 residues long. Germline V lookup: CDR1 SGHRS, CDR2 YFSETQ. Trimming removed 0 bases from V and 4 bases from J, with 8 bases in between. This CDR3 reads CASSLDQPYEQYF. CDR3 DNA: TGCGCCAGCAGCTTGGACCAGCCTTACGAGCAGTACTTC.

The V call is TRBV11-2, the J call TRBJ2-3, with 9 nucleotides matching TRBD1. After removal of 1 base from V and 3 bases from J, the junction contained 5 bases not matched to a gene. Germline CDR1 and CDR2: SGHAT and FQNNGV. CDR3 size: 16 residues. The CDR3 sequence: CASSLGGQGHTDTQYF. The CDR3, as DNA: TGTGCCAGCAGCTTAGGTGGACAGGGGCATACAGATACGCAGTATTTT.

At least ten counts were recorded for this clone. The rearrangement links TRBV10-3 to TRBJ2-1; maybe TRBD2 (6 bases). The CDR3 sequence is 14 residues long. The V end lost 7 bases, the J end lost 3 bases, and 13 bases lay between the germline ends. Per germline, CDR1 ENHRY and CDR2 SYGVKD. CDR3 sequence (DNA): TGTGCCATCACTTCGGGGGACTTCTACAATGAGCAGTTCTTC. It encodes CAITSGDFYNEQFF.